This T cell receptor (beta chain) was obtained from a study of T-cell reconstitution after alpha-beta-depleted transplantation in children (dated by TCRdb to the mid-2010s). Background for the entire study: Using TCR repertoire profiling, the study quantitatively followed how T-cell immune reconstitution unfolded in children after TCRalphabeta/CD19-depleted allogeneic hematopoietic cell transplantation.

The investigation overall reported the following: In some patients, the high TCRbeta diversity seen at day 60 was put down to recipient T cells and intrathymic progenitors that had survived conditioning. The apparently early recovery of alphabetaT-cell counts about two months after transplant reportedly depended on only several hundred rapidly expanded clones that came from non-depleted graft cells. Over subsequent months, a decline in hyperexpanded clone frequencies was noted, and after one year, T-cell counts and TCRbeta diversity were mostly ascribed to newly produced T cells.

Receptors were amplified or captured by PCR. This sample was sequenced with an Illumina HiSeq 2500. TCR libraries were prepared with molecular barcoding, using unique molecular identifiers to normalize TCRbeta repertoire quantification. TCRdb passed the public sequencing reads through fastp at Q25 and MiXCR, retaining productive beta sequences. Rows with one shared CDR3 protein collapse into an entry with the most common genes and DNA. The sample has approximately 47,000 distinct CDR3 sequences on record, about 50% of them singletons. The top ten constitute 35% to 40% of the sample. The treatment or condition tag for this specimen amounts to: allogeneic hematopoietic cell transplantation with graft depleted of TCRalphabeta T cells and CD19 B cells. The transplant recipients were children given TCRalphabeta/CD19-depleted allogeneic hematopoietic cell grafts. In the case of this clonotype: Its antigen is currently not known. No clone much larger than this one lies a single base away; base qualities are absent.

The TCR originated in a boy under two years old with SCID, due to receive a stem cell transplant. The sequenced sample was peripheral blood, obtained before TCRalphabeta/CD19-depleted stem cell transplant.

The nucleotide sequence reads as follows: TGCAGCGCCGGGACGGGACAAGAGACCCAGTACTTC. The translation is CSAGTGQETQYF. The rearranged chain carries TRBV29-1 and TRBJ2-5; the D call is possibly TRBD1 or TRBD2, each sharing 5 bases. The germline V gene specifies SQVTM as CDR1 and ANQGSEA as CDR2. Between the V and J ends, shortened by 7 bases and 2 bases respectively, the junction contains 11 bases. The CDR3, from cysteine to phenylalanine, totals 12 residues. Kept here is only the CDR3 DNA, which spans 36 bases and is read in frame from base 1.